The clone carrying this T cell receptor (beta chain) was counted a few times. As yet, its antigen is unknown. An end of the junction differs from the germline gene, which may be a read error. This specimen belongs to a study of response to subunit inactivated influenza vaccine. Overall study results and limits: Each seasonal influenza vaccination recruits few new T cells, the authors suggested.

Germline loops: CDR1 SGHRS, CDR2 YFSETQ. The CDR3 runs to 14 residues. Via MiXCR, TCRdb re-called the RT-PCR reads, giving one row per CDR3 protein. The table includes 650,000 to 850,000 distinct CDR3 sequences, approximately 13% detected once. The input for sequencing was PBMCs from blood, taken 14 to 15 days before vaccination. The rearrangement links TRBV5-1 to TRBJ2-1, with D maybe TRBD2 (6 bases). The sequence came from a man aged 45-65 years who received an inactivated influenza vaccine. This chain's CDR3 is CASSGGTAINEQFF. CDR3 sequence (DNA): TGCGCCAGCAGCGGCGGGACCGCCATCAATGAGCAGTTTTTC. The whole variable domain, remainder taken from reference TRBV5-1 and TRBJ2-1, is KAGVTQTPRYLIKTRGQQVTLSCSPISGHRSVSWYQQTPGQGLQFLFEYFSETQRNKGNFPGRFSGRQFSNSRSEMNVSTLELGDSALYLCASSGGTAINEQFFGPGTRLTVL.